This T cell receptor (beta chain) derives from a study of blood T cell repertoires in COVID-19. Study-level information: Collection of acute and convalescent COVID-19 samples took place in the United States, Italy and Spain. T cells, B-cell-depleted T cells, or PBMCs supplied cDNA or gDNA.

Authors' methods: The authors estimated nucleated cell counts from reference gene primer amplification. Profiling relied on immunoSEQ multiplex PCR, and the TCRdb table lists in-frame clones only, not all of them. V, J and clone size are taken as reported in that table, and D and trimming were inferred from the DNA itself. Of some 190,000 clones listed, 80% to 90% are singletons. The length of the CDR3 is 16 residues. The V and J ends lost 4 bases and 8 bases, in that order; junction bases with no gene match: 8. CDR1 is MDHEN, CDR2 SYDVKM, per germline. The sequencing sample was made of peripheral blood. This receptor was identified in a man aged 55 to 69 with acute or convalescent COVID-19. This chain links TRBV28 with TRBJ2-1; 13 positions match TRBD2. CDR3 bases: TGTGCCAGCAGTTCAACTAGCGGGAGGGCCACGGATGAGCAGTTCTTC. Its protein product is CASSSTSGRATDEQFF.